A single T cell receptor beta chain is shown here with its context. V lost 2 bases, J lost 7 bases, and 5 bases stayed unmatched. The CDR3 runs to 14 residues. The germline V gene has CDR1 SGHRS and CDR2 YFSETQ. The data were produced by immunoSEQ multiplex PCR, yet TCRdb's version contains in-frame clones alone and is incomplete. The table includes 95,000 to 100,000 clones, 80% to 90% detected once. The sample comes from a study of PD-L1 blockade in urothelial cancer. As for the study in general: Blood analysis took place 3 weeks (second dose) and 6 weeks after treatment start.

This sample's time point: pretreatment peripheral blood. This rearrangement joins TRBV5-1 to TRBJ1-4; 7 bases are shared with TRBD1. The sequence was collected from a man aged 55 to 70 with urothelial cancer. This sample comprised PBMCs, obtained around atezolizumab (anti-PD-L1) treatment. CDR3 DNA sequence: TGCGCCAGCAGCTTCACAGGGGTCGGTGAAAAACTGTTTTTT. Translating gives CASSFTGVGEKLFF.